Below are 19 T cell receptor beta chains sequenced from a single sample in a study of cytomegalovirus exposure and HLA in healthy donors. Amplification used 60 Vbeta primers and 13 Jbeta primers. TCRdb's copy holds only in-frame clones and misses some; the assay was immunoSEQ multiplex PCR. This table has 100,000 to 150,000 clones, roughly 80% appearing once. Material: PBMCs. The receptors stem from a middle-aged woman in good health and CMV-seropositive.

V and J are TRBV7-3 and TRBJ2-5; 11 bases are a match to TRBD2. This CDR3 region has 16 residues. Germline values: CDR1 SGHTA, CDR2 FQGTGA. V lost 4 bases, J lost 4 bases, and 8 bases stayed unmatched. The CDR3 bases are TGTGCCAGCAGCTCCACTAGCGGGAGAGGGAGAGAGACCCAGTACTTC. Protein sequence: CASSSTSGRGRETQYF.

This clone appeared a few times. Here the CDR3 reads CASTVGIGAGETQYF. The CDR3 DNA is TGTGCCAGCACCGTAGGGATAGGGGCCGGGGAGACCCAGTACTTC. The chain combines TRBV2 with TRBJ2-5; possible D gene TRBD1, 5 bases. In germline, CDR1 is SNHLY, CDR2 FYNNEI. Trimming took 7 bases from V and 5 from J, leaving 20 bases between them. CDR3 size: 15 residues.

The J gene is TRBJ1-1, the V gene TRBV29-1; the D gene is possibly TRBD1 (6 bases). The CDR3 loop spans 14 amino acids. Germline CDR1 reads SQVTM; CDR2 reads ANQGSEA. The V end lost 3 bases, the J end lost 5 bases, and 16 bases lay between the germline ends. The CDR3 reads CSVDQGKALTEAFF. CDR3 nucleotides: TGCAGCGTTGATCAGGGGAAAGCGTTAACTGAAGCTTTCTTT.

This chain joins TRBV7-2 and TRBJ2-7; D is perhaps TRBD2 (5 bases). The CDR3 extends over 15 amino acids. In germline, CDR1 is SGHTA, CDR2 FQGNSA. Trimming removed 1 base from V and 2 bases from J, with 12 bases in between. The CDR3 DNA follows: TGTGCCAGCAGCTTAGAAGGCGGGCCACCCTACGAGCAGTACTTC. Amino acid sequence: CASSLEGGPPYEQYF. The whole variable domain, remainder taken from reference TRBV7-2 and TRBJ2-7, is GAGVSQSPSNKVTEKGKDVELRCDPISGHTALYWYRQSLGQGLEFLIYFQGNSAPDKSGLPSDRFSAERTGGSVSTLTIQRTQQEDSAVYLCASSLEGGPPYEQYFGPGTRLTVT.

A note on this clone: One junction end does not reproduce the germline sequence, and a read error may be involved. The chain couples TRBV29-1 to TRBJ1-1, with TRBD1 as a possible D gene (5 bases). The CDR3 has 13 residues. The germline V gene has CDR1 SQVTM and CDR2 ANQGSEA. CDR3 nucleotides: TGCAGCGTACAAGGGTTTAGGGGCACTGGAGCTTTCTTT. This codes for CSVQGFRGTGAFF.

The CDR3, as DNA: TGCGCCAGCAGCCCTGGGGACAGGGTCGCCTACGAGCAGTACTTC. Its translation is CASSPGDRVAYEQYF. The chain has TRBV5-1 and TRBJ2-7, with TRBD1 matching 9 bases. This CDR3 spans 15 amino acids. CDR1 SGHRS and CDR2 YFSETQ come from the germline V gene. V lost 4 bases to trimming and J lost 2 bases; unmatched junction nucleotides: 7. The variable domain in full, with the rest retrieved from reference TRBV5-1 and TRBJ2-7, is KAGVTQTPRYLIKTRGQQVTLSCSPISGHRSVSWYQQTPGQGLQFLFEYFSETQRNKGNFPGRFSGRQFSNSRSEMNVSTLELGDSALYLCASSPGDRVAYEQYFGPGTRLTVT.

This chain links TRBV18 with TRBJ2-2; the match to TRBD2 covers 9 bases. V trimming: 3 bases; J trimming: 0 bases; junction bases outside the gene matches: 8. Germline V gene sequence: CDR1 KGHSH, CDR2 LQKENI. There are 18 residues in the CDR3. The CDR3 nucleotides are TGTGCCAGCTCACCCCGGGGTAGCGGGGGAGCGAACACCGGGGAGCTGTTTTTT. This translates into CASSPRGSGGANTGELFF.

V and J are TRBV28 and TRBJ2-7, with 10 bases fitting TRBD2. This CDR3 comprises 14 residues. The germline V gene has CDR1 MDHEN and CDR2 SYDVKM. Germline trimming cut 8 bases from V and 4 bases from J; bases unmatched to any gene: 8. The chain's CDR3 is CASGLAGDWYEQYF. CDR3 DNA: TGTGCCAGCGGGCTAGCGGGGGATTGGTACGAGCAGTACTTC.

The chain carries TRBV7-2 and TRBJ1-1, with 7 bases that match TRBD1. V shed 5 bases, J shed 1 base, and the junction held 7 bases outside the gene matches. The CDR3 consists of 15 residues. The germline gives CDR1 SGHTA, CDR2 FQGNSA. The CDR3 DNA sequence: TGTGCCAGCAGCGTCGACAGGGAAGAGAACACTGAAGCTTTCTTT. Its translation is CASSVDREENTEAFF.

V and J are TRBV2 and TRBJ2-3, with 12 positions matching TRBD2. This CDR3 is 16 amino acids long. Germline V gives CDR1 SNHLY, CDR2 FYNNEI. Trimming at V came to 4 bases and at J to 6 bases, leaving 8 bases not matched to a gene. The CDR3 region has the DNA TGTGCCAGCAGTGTCTCTAGCGGGGGGGCCAGGGATACGCAGTATTTT. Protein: CASSVSSGGARDTQYF.

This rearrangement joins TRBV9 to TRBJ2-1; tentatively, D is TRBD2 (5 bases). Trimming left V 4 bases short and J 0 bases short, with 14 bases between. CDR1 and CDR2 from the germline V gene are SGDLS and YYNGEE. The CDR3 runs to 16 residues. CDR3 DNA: TGTGCCAGCAGCCCTCAGAGCGGACGCTCCTACAATGAGCAGTTCTTC. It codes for CASSPQSGRSYNEQFF.

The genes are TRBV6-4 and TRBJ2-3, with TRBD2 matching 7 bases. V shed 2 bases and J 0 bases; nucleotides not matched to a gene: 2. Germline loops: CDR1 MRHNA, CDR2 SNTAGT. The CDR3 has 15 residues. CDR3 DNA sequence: TGTGCCAGCAGTGACGGGGGGGGAAGCACAGATACGCAGTATTTT. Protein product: CASSDGGGSTDTQYF.

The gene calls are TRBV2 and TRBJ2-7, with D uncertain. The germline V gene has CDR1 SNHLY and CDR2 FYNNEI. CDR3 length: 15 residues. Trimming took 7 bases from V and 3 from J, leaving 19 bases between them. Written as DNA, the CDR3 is TGTGCCAGCAAAATCGAAGGAGTCGAGATCTACGAGCAGTACTTC. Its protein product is CASKIEGVEIYEQYF.

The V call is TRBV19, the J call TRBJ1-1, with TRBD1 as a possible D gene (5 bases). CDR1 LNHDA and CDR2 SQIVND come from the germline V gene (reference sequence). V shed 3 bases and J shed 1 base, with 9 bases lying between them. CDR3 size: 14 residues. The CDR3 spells CASSMVRANTEAFF. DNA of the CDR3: TGTGCCAGTAGTATGGTCAGGGCGAACACTGAAGCTTTCTTT.

The CDR3 nucleotides read TGTGCCAGCAGTAGGGGCTGGAGCACCGGGGAGCTGTTTTTT. It is translated as CASSRGWSTGELFF. The rearrangement joins TRBV6-5 to TRBJ2-2, with D perhaps TRBD1 (5 bases). Looked up from germline, CDR1 is MNHEY and CDR2 is SVGAGI. The V end was cut by 5 bases, the J end by 4 bases, with 11 bases between. This CDR3 is built from 14 residues.

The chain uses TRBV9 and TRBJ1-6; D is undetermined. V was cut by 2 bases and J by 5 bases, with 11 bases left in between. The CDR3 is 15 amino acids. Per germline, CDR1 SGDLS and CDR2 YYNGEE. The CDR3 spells CASSVAGSDNSPLHF. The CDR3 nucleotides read TGTGCCAGCAGCGTCGCGGGGAGTGATAATTCACCCCTCCACTTT.

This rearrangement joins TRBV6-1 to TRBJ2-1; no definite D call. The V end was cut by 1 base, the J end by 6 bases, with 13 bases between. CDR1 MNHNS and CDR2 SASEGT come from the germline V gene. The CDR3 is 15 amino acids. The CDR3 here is CASSEVAVVSNEQFF. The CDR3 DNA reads TGTGCCAGCAGTGAAGTGGCGGTCGTCTCCAATGAGCAGTTCTTC.

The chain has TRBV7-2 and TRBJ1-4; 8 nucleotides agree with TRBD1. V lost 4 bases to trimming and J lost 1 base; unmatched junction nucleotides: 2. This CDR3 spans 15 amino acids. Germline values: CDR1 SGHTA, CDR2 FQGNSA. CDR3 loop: CASSSTGGTNEKLFF. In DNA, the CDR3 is TGTGCCAGCAGCTCAACAGGGGGAACTAATGAAAAACTGTTTTTT.

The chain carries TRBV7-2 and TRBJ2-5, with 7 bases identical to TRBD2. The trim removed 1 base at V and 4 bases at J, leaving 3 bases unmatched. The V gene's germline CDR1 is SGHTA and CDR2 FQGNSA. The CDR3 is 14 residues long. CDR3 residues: CASSLEAGVETQYF. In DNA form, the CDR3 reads TGTGCCAGCAGCTTAGAGGCGGGAGTAGAGACCCAGTACTTC.